These T cell receptor beta chains were read from a single sample in a study of cytomegalovirus exposure and HLA in healthy donors. Generated by immunoSEQ multiplex PCR, the TCRdb table keeps only in-frame clones and is missing some. The sample has 150,000 to 200,000 clones; approximately 85% are singletons. The specimen sequenced was PBMCs. These receptors all come from a man aged 18 to 29 in good health and CMV-seropositive. Each CDR3 is given with its conserved first and last residue. Fields, in order: J gene, clone size, D gene, V gene, CDR3 protein, CDR3 DNA. D genes are given only for firm matches. Expanded clones get a size class; other rows say once, few or many, or leave the size out.

j_gene: TRBJ2-7; abundance: .; d_gene: .; v_gene: TRBV5-3; CDR3aa: CARSSTHYEQYF; CDR3nt: TGTGCCAGAAGCTCAACTCACTACGAGCAGTACTTC
j_gene: TRBJ2-3; abundance: few; d_gene: .; v_gene: TRBV7-8; CDR3aa: CASSLEGGGSTDTQYF; CDR3nt: TGTGCCAGCAGCTTAGAAGGGGGGGGCAGCACAGATACGCAGTATTTT
j_gene: TRBJ1-4; abundance: .; d_gene: TRBD1; v_gene: TRBV4-1; CDR3aa: CASSPDPGQGWEKLFF; CDR3nt: TGCGCCAGCAGCCCGGATCCGGGACAGGGTTGGGAAAAACTGTTTTTT
j_gene: TRBJ2-7; abundance: once; d_gene: TRBD1; v_gene: TRBV18; CDR3aa: CASSLGTGGDSYEQYF; CDR3nt: TGTGCCAGCTCACTTGGGACAGGGGGTGATTCCTACGAGCAGTACTTC
j_gene: TRBJ1-3; abundance: .; d_gene: .; v_gene: TRBV18; CDR3aa: CASSPSMRDTIYF; CDR3nt: TGTGCCAGCTCACCTTCGATGAGGGACACCATATATTTT
j_gene: TRBJ1-2; abundance: .; d_gene: .; v_gene: TRBV19; CDR3aa: CASSIDSYNFYYGYTF; CDR3nt: TGTGCCAGTAGTATCGACAGTTATAACTTTTACTATGGCTACACCTTC
j_gene: TRBJ2-2; abundance: .; d_gene: .; v_gene: TRBV27; CDR3aa: CASSFSSLTGELFF; CDR3nt: TGTGCCAGCAGTTTCTCCTCTTTAACCGGGGAGCTGTTTTTT
j_gene: TRBJ1-6; abundance: .; d_gene: .; v_gene: TRBV2; CDR3aa: CASFPSSYNSPLHF; CDR3nt: TGTGCCAGCTTTCCGAGCTCCTATAATTCACCCCTCCACTTT
j_gene: TRBJ1-1; abundance: once; d_gene: .; v_gene: TRBV29-1; CDR3aa: CSAGRVGTEAFF; CDR3nt: TGCAGCGCTGGGCGGGTCGGCACTGAAGCTTTCTTT
j_gene: TRBJ2-5; abundance: few; d_gene: TRBD2; v_gene: TRBV5-4; CDR3aa: CASSPIAGGGSETQYF; CDR3nt: TGTGCCAGCAGCCCAATAGCGGGGGGGGGATCTGAGACCCAGTACTTC
j_gene: TRBJ2-3; abundance: once; d_gene: .; v_gene: TRBV6-6; CDR3aa: CASSYFGDTQYF; CDR3nt: TGTGCCAGCAGTTACTTCGGGGATACGCAGTATTTT
j_gene: TRBJ2-7; abundance: .; d_gene: TRBD1; v_gene: TRBV4-3; CDR3aa: CASSQGRGSSYEQYF; CDR3nt: TGCGCCAGCAGCCAAGGCAGGGGGAGCTCCTACGAGCAGTACTTC
j_gene: TRBJ1-1; abundance: .; d_gene: TRBD1; v_gene: TRBV7-3; CDR3aa: CASSPTGGGTEAFF; CDR3nt: TGTGCCAGCAGCCCAACAGGGGGCGGGACTGAAGCTTTCTTT
j_gene: TRBJ2-7; abundance: .; d_gene: .; v_gene: TRBV4-3; CDR3aa: CASSQDHGGGYEQYF; CDR3nt: TGCGCCAGCAGCCAAGATCACGGGGGAGGTTACGAGCAGTACTTC
j_gene: TRBJ1-2; abundance: .; d_gene: .; v_gene: TRBV13; CDR3aa: CASSLPSLQGSGGYTF; CDR3nt: TGTGCCAGCAGCTTACCCTCGCTTCAGGGGAGTGGTGGCTACACCTTC
j_gene: TRBJ1-3; abundance: few; d_gene: .; v_gene: TRBV5-6; CDR3aa: CASSADRSGNTIYF; CDR3nt: TGTGCCAGCAGCGCAGACAGGTCTGGAAACACCATATATTTT
j_gene: TRBJ2-5; abundance: .; d_gene: .; v_gene: TRBV19; CDR3aa: CASSSAGQSETQYF; CDR3nt: TGTGCCAGTAGCTCAGCGGGACAATCAGAGACCCAGTACTTC
j_gene: TRBJ2-2; abundance: .; d_gene: TRBD2; v_gene: TRBV9; CDR3aa: CASSVDGGVFRGTGELFF; CDR3nt: TGTGCCAGCAGCGTCGACGGGGGGGTATTCCGTGGCACCGGGGAGCTGTTTTTT
j_gene: TRBJ2-1; abundance: .; d_gene: TRBD1; v_gene: TRBV5-6; CDR3aa: CASSLGQGGYNEQFF; CDR3nt: TGTGCCAGCAGCTTGGGACAGGGTGGTTACAATGAGCAGTTCTTC
j_gene: TRBJ1-1; abundance: .; d_gene: .; v_gene: TRBV27; CDR3aa: CASSLGLNTEAFF; CDR3nt: TGTGCCAGCAGTTTGGGGCTGAACACTGAAGCTTTCTTT
j_gene: TRBJ1-2; abundance: .; d_gene: .; v_gene: TRBV6-5; CDR3aa: CASRGGRDGYTF; CDR3nt: TGTGCCAGCAGGGGGGGAAGGGACGGCTACACCTTC
j_gene: TRBJ1-4; abundance: .; d_gene: .; v_gene: TRBV5-6; CDR3aa: CASNPVGGDEKLFF; CDR3nt: TGTGCCAGCAACCCAGTCGGGGGAGATGAAAAACTGTTTTTT
j_gene: TRBJ1-2; abundance: .; d_gene: TRBD1; v_gene: TRBV5-6; CDR3aa: CASSLYDRGLRGYTF; CDR3nt: TGTGCCAGCAGCTTATACGACAGGGGGCTTCGGGGCTACACCTTC